The 16 T cell receptor beta chains given below trace back to one sample, sequenced in a study of Graves' ophthalmopathy and Graves' hyperthyroidism. As the template, RNA transcripts were used to amplify TCR beta CDR3 regions. HTBI-primed first-round RT-PCR preceded second-round multiplex PCR. MiXCR was run by TCRdb on the multiplex PCR reads, yielding one entry per CDR3 protein. There are 300,000 to 400,000 distinct CDR3 sequences in the sample; about 18% occur only once, and 2% to 3% lies in the top ten. The sequenced material came from peripheral blood. The receptors were sampled from an adult woman with stable Graves' hyperthyroidism.

There are many counts of this clonotype. This chain connects TRBV7-3 to TRBJ1-1; unclear D gene. Germline-derived CDR1 and CDR2 are SGHTA and FQGTGA. Trimming shortened V by 2 bases and J by 4 bases, and 8 bases separated the two germline ends. This CDR3 region has 13 residues. CDR3 DNA: TGTGCCAGCAGCTTATCGGGAAGCACTGAAGCTTTCTTT. The encoded protein is CASSLSGSTEAFF.

This clonotype was counted many times. The gene calls are TRBV28 and TRBJ2-7; 11 positions match TRBD2. This CDR3 comprises 17 residues. The germline CDR1 and CDR2 sequences are MDHEN and SYDVKM. J was trimmed by 2 bases and V by 4 bases; bases with no gene match: 10. CDR3 sequence: CASSSPGLAGRTYEQYF. The DNA of the CDR3 is TGTGCCAGCAGTTCACCCGGACTAGCGGGCCGCACCTACGAGCAGTACTTC.

At least ten counts were recorded for this clonotype. The rearrangement uses TRBV6-1 and TRBJ2-5, with D unresolved. Germline assignment: CDR1 MNHNS and CDR2 SASEGT. Trimming pared 11 bases from V and 4 bases from J, leaving 17 bases between. There are 13 residues in the CDR3. DNA for the CDR3: TGTGCCTCCAGAGTTGGGGTACGAGAGACCCAGTACTTC. As protein: CASRVGVRETQYF.

This clonotype was picked up a small number of times. The genes are TRBV30 and TRBJ2-2, with 11 positions matching TRBD2. The CDR3 runs 18 residues. J lost 6 bases, V lost 1 base, and 13 bases had no gene match. CDR1 is GTSNPN, CDR2 SVGIG, per germline (reference sequence). The CDR3 loop is CAWSGLATSGSFPGELFF. For the CDR3, the DNA is TGTGCCTGGAGTGGATTGGCAACTAGCGGGAGTTTCCCCGGGGAGCTGTTTTTT.

This clonotype was detected many times. The chain joins TRBV19 to TRBJ1-1, with a tentative D call TRBD1 (5 bases). This CDR3 contains 13 residues. Germline values: CDR1 LNHDA, CDR2 SQIVND (reference sequence). Trimming left V 11 bases short and J 3 bases short, with 16 bases between. The CDR3 protein is CASSGGWDTEAFF. In DNA, the CDR3 is TGTGCCTCAAGTGGGGGGTGGGACACTGAAGCTTTCTTT.

This clonotype occurred many times. The CDR3 nucleotides are TGTGCCAGCAGTCGCTACAGGGGAAGCGAGACCCAGTACTTC. This encodes CASSRYRGSETQYF. The chain links TRBV6-1 to TRBJ2-5, with 7 bases identical to TRBD1. The CDR3 covers 14 residues. J gave up 5 bases and V 5 bases, and 8 bases lay outside the gene matches. Germline CDR1 and CDR2: MNHNS and SASEGT.

This clonotype was counted ten times or more. The chain uses TRBV20-1 and TRBJ1-3; D gene ambiguous. Germline-derived CDR1 and CDR2 are DFQATT and SNEGSKA (reference sequence). There are 14 residues in the CDR3. V lost 0 bases and J lost 2, with 8 bases in between. The CDR3 nucleotides are TGCAGTGCTAGAGATCTCGGTCCTGGAAACACCATATATTTT. It translates to CSARDLGPGNTIYF.

This clonotype was seen at least ten times. V usage is TRBV20-1 and J usage is TRBJ2-6; TRBD2 aligns across 10 bases. CDR3 length: 19 residues. Germline CDR1 reads DFQATT; CDR2 reads SNEGSKA (reference sequence). Unmatched junction bases numbered 9, after V lost 1 base and J lost 0 bases. Here the CDR3 DNA reads TGCAGTGCTAGAGCCAGCGGGGGGGTCCATCTCTCTGGGGCCAACGTCCTGACTTTC. As protein: CSARASGGVHLSGANVLTF.

This clonotype was counted ten times or more. The rearrangement links TRBV4-1 to TRBJ2-7; D is uncertain. Trimming removed 2 bases at V and 3 bases at J, with 8 bases between. CDR1 and CDR2 (germline): MGHRA, YSYEKL. This CDR3 is built from 13 residues. CDR3 sequence (DNA): TGCGCCAGCAGCCAAAAAGCTAGCTACGAGCAGTACTTC. This gives the protein CASSQKASYEQYF.

This clonotype has a count of ten or more. This chain connects TRBV12-5 to TRBJ1-5, with D perhaps TRBD1 (5 bases). Germline lookup yields CDR1 LGHNT and CDR2 FRNRAP. The CDR3 runs to 13 residues. The V and J ends lost 0 bases and 10 bases respectively, with 10 bases between them. The CDR3 nucleotides are TGTGCTAGTGGTTTGGTAGGGGAGGGACCCCAGCATTTT. The encoded protein is CASGLVGEGPQHF.

A word on this clonotype: This clone may be a read error of a much larger clone one base away. This is likely a read error, given that the CDR3 carries no conserved phenylalanine or tryptophan at its end. J is TRBJ1-5 and V is TRBV6-1; TRBD1 might be the D (5 bases). Germline assignment: CDR1 MNHNS and CDR2 SASEGT. V was pared by 7 bases and J by 7 bases, with 14 bases between. The CDR3 runs 13 residues. The CDR3 sequence: CASNYRLKQPQHV. The CDR3 DNA reads TGTGCCAGCAACTACAGGTTAAAGCAGCCCCAGCATGTT.

This clonotype was seen ten or more times. The genes are TRBV19 and TRBJ2-7; 7 positions agree with TRBD1. V dropped 3 bases and J dropped 5; count of bases not matched to a gene: 13. The germline V gene has CDR1 LNHDA and CDR2 SQIVND (reference sequence). The CDR3 is 16 amino acids. CDR3 loop: CASSMSGAGGNDEQYF. CDR3 sequence (DNA): TGTGCCAGTAGTATGAGCGGCGCAGGGGGTAACGACGAGCAGTACTTC.

This clonotype was counted many times. The rearrangement links TRBV29-1 to TRBJ2-7, with 8 bases identical to TRBD1. Germline assignment: CDR1 SQVTM and CDR2 ANQGSEA. The CDR3 has 13 residues. The J segment lost 3 bases and the V segment lost 5 bases, leaving 6 bases of the junction unmatched. In nucleotides, the CDR3 is TGCAGCGTTACCCGACAGGGGAACTACGAGCAGTACTTC. Amino acid sequence: CSVTRQGNYEQYF.

This clonotype showed up many times. At one end, the junction sequence differs from germline, possibly due to a read error. The rearrangement uses TRBV7-7 and TRBJ2-5; D possibly corresponds to TRBD1 (5 bases). Germline CDR1 is SSHAT and CDR2 is FNYEAQ (reference sequence). This CDR3 has 16 residues. This chain's CDR3 is CASSLEAGRNQETQYF. The CDR3, as DNA: TGTGCTAGCAGCTTAGAGGCAGGGCGAAACCAAGAGACCCAGTACTTC.

This clonotype was found many times. The chain combines TRBV15 with TRBJ1-2; 7 positions agree with TRBD1. CDR3 size: 16 residues. Germline-derived CDR1 and CDR2 are LNHNV and YYDKDF (reference sequence). V lost 0 bases, J lost 4 bases, and 8 bases stayed unmatched. CDR3 sequence: CATSRDVGQASYGYTF. In DNA, the CDR3 is TGTGCCACCAGCAGAGATGTAGGACAGGCGTCCTATGGCTACACCTTC.

Regarding this clonotype: This likely comes from a read error, as the CDR3 has no conserved phenylalanine or tryptophan at its end. The chain is built from TRBV28 and TRBJ2-7; TRBD1 might be the D (5 bases). Trimming stripped 7 bases from V and 2 bases from J, with 15 bases between. The CDR3 spans 14 residues. CDR1 is MDHEN, CDR2 SYDVKM, per germline. The CDR3 sequence: CASMGLTAPYEQYY. The CDR3 DNA reads TGTGCCAGCATGGGCTTGACAGCCCCCTACGAGCAGTACTAC.